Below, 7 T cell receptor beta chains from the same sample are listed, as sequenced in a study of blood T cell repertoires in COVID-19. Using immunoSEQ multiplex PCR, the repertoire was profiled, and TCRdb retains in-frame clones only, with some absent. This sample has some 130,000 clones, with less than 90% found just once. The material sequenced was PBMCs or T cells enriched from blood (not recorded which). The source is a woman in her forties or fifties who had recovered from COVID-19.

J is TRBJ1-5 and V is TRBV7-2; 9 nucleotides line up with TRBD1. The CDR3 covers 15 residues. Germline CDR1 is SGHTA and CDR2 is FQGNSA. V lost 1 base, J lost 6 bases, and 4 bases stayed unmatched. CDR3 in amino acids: CASSLVGQGGQPQHF. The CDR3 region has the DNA TGTGCCAGCAGCTTAGTGGGACAGGGAGGTCAGCCCCAGCATTTT.

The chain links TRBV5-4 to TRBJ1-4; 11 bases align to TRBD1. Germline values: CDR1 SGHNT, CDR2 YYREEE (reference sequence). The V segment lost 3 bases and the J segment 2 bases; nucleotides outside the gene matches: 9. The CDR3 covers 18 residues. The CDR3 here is CASSSGTGGYPTNEKLFF. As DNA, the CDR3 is TGTGCCAGCAGCTCCGGGACAGGGGGTTATCCGACTAATGAAAAACTGTTTTTT.

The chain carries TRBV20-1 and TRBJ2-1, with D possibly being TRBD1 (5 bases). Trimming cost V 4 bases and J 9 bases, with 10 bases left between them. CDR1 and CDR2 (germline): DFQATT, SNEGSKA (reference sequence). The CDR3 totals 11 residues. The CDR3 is CSATTDSEQFF. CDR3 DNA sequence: TGCAGTGCTACGACCGACAGTGAGCAGTTCTTC.

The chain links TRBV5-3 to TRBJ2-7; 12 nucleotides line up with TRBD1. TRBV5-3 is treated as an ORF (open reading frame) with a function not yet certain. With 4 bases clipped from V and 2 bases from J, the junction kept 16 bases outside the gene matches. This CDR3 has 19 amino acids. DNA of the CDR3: TGTGCCAGAAGCCTGGGACAGGGACAGGGGGCCCCAAAAACCTACGAGCAGTACTTC. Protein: CARSLGQGQGAPKTYEQYF.

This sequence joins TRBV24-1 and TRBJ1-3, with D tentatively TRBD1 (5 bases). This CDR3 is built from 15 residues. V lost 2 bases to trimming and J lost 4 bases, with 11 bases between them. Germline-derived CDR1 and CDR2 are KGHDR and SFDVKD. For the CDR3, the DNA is TGTGCCACCAGTGATTCCCGACAGCCGGGAAACACCATATATTTT. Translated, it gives CATSDSRQPGNTIYF.

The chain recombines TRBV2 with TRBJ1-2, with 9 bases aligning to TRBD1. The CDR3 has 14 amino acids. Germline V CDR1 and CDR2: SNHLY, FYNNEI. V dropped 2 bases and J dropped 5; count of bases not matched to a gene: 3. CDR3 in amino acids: CASSETGGGYGYTF. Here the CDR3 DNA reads TGTGCCAGCAGTGAAACAGGGGGCGGGTATGGCTACACCTTC. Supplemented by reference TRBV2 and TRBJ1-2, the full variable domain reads EPEVTQTPSHQVTQMGQEVILRCVPISNHLYFYWYRQILGQKVEFLVSFYNNEISEKSEIFDDQFSVERPDGSNFTLKIRSTKLEDSAMYFCASSETGGGYGYTFGSGTRLTVV.

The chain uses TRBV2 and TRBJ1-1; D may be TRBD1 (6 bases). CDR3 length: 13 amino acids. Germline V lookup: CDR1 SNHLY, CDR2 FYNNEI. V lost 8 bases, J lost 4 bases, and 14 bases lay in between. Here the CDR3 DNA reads TGTGCCAGCGACTCGGACAGACGCACTGAAGCTTTCTTT. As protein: CASDSDRRTEAFF.